One sample yielded the 25 T cell receptor beta chains listed below, sequenced in a study of cytotoxic CD8 clonotypes in ibrutinib-treated CLL. This table comes from immunoSEQ multiplex PCR, and its TCRdb copy is limited to in-frame clones, with some not included. This sample has fewer than 70,000 clones, with roughly 70% found just once. Sequencing used PBMCs, obtained after 12 months of ibrutinib treatment. Source of these receptors: a human donor with chronic lymphocytic leukemia.

The chain uses TRBV11-3 and TRBJ2-7, with 13 bases identical to TRBD2. The trim removed 4 bases at V and 2 bases at J, leaving 5 bases unmatched. The CDR3 runs 16 residues. Germline CDR1 SGHNT, CDR2 YENEEA. The CDR3 region has the DNA TGTGCCAGCAGCTCAAGGACTAGCGGGGGTACCTACGAGCAGTACTTC. Protein product: CASSSRTSGGTYEQYF.

This chain uses TRBV13 with TRBJ2-2; 7 nucleotides agree with TRBD1. V dropped 5 bases and J dropped 4; count of bases not matched to a gene: 10. The CDR3 loop spans 16 amino acids. The germline CDR1 and CDR2 sequences are PRHDT and FYEKMQ (reference sequence). The CDR3 DNA follows: TGTGCCAGCAGCGCCCAACAGGGGTTGGGCACCGGGGAGCTGTTTTTT. Protein: CASSAQQGLGTGELFF.

This clone came up a few times. V and J are TRBV27 and TRBJ1-3; 12 nucleotides match TRBD1. The V segment lost 4 bases and the J segment 0 bases; nucleotides outside the gene matches: 10. The CDR3 runs 19 residues. The germline V gene has CDR1 MNHEY and CDR2 SMNVEV (reference sequence). The CDR3 spells CASSSGWGQGAHSGNTIYF. The CDR3 bases are TGTGCCAGCAGTTCAGGGTGGGGACAGGGGGCACACTCTGGAAACACCATATATTTT.

The V gene is TRBV9, the J gene TRBJ1-2; 9 bases agree with TRBD1. The V and J ends lost 3 bases and 5 bases, in that order; junction bases with no gene match: 2. CDR3 length: 13 amino acids. In germline, CDR1 is SGDLS, CDR2 YYNGEE. The CDR3 here is CASSETGGYGYTF. The CDR3 bases are TGTGCCAGCAGCGAGACAGGGGGGTATGGCTACACCTTC.

This clone appeared a few times. The J gene is TRBJ2-7, the V gene TRBV10-3; TRBD2 matches at 11 bases. Trimming took 6 bases from V and 3 from J; bases not matched to a gene: 4. The CDR3 loop spans 14 amino acids. CDR1 is ENHRY, CDR2 SYGVKD, per germline. DNA of the CDR3: TGTGCCATCAGGCCCGGGACTAGCGGCTACGAGCAGTACTTC. Translated: CAIRPGTSGYEQYF.

V gene TRBV21-1 combines with J gene TRBJ2-1; TRBD2, as called in the table, went unchecked against the DNA. TRBV21-1 is deemed a pseudogene. CDR3 length: 14 residues. CDR3 sequence reads: CASSTRGSGIEQFF. The CDR3, as DNA: TGTGCCAGCAGCACCCGAGGTAGCGGGATCGAGCAGTTCTTC.

A single count supports this clone. This chain joins TRBV5-1 and TRBJ2-7, with 7 bases lining up with TRBD1. The V and J ends lost 3 bases and 4 bases, in that order; junction bases with no gene match: 7. The germline CDR1 and CDR2 sequences are SGHRS and YFSETQ. The CDR3 has 14 residues. Here the CDR3 DNA reads TGCGCCAGCAGCTGGACGGACAGGTCGTACGAGCAGTACTTC. Amino acid sequence: CASSWTDRSYEQYF.

The rearrangement joins TRBV5-4 to TRBJ1-5; possibly TRBD1 for D (6 bases). V was clipped by 4 bases and J by 0 bases, with 8 bases between them. Germline assignment: CDR1 SGHNT and CDR2 YYREEE (reference sequence). The CDR3 contains 14 residues. CDR3 sequence (DNA): TGTGCCAGCAGCATACAGGGTAGCAATCAGCCCCAGCATTTT. Translated, it gives CASSIQGSNQPQHF.

The rearrangement uses TRBV5-1 and TRBJ2-2, with D perhaps TRBD1 (5 bases). V was clipped by 7 bases and J by 6 bases, with 7 bases between them. The CDR3 has 11 residues. Germline V gene data show CDR1 as SGHRS and CDR2 as YFSETQ. The CDR3 region is CASQTAGELFF. Written as DNA, the CDR3 is TGCGCCAGCCAGACAGCCGGGGAGCTGTTTTTT.

This clone showed up just once. The V and J genes are TRBV5-5 and TRBJ2-7; maybe TRBD1 (6 bases). The CDR3 has 15 amino acids. Trimming removed 4 bases at V and 1 base at J, with 15 bases between. The V gene's germline CDR1 is SGHKS and CDR2 YYEKEE (reference sequence). CDR3 nucleotide sequence: TGTGCCAGCAGCCCACTGGGGGCCCAATCCTACGAGCAGTACTTC. Protein: CASSPLGAQSYEQYF. Combining the CDR3 with reference TRBV5-5 and TRBJ2-7 gives the whole variable domain DAGVTQSPTHLIKTRGQQVTLRCSPISGHKSVSWYQQVLGQGPQFIFQYYEKEERGRGNFPDRFSARQFPNYSSELNVNALLLGDSALYLCASSPLGAQSYEQYFGPGTRLTVT.

The CDR3 loop reads CASSQDGGVGGYTF. The CDR3 nucleotides read TGCGCCAGCAGCCAAGATGGGGGGGTCGGTGGCTACACCTTC. The chain links TRBV4-1 to TRBJ1-2; D possibly corresponds to TRBD1 (5 bases). V was shortened by 0 bases and J by 7 bases, with 12 bases between the two germline ends. The CDR3 contains 14 residues. Germline CDR1 and CDR2: MGHRA and YSYEKL.

This clone was detected once. The chain couples TRBV2 to TRBJ2-7, with 13 bases lining up with TRBD2. CDR1 SNHLY and CDR2 FYNNEI come from the germline V gene. The CDR3 is made up of 15 amino acids. V dropped 6 bases and J dropped 4; count of bases not matched to a gene: 6. The CDR3: CASRKPGLAGYEQYF. The CDR3 bases are TGTGCCAGCAGAAAACCGGGACTAGCGGGGTACGAGCAGTACTTC.

This clone was detected only a few times. The chain employs TRBV21-1 and TRBJ2-1; TRBD2 was called by the table and not checked on the DNA. TRBV21-1 is a pseudogene. The CDR3 runs to 16 residues. CDR3 loop: CASNTGEREDYNEQFF. The CDR3 bases are TGTGCCAGCAATACAGGGGAGCGGGAGGACTACAATGAGCAGTTCTTC.

This chain joins TRBV28 and TRBJ2-7; 7 bases align to TRBD1. Germline CDR1 MDHEN, CDR2 SYDVKM. The trim removed 1 base at V and 4 bases at J, leaving 7 bases unmatched. The CDR3 has 15 residues. The CDR3 here is CASSLLGGLSYEQYF. In nucleotides, the CDR3 is TGTGCCAGCAGTTTATTAGGGGGCTTATCATACGAGCAGTACTTC.

DNA for the CDR3: TGTGCCAGCCGAACGGGGCCTGAAGCTTTCTTT. Translated, it gives CASRTGPEAFF. V is TRBV11-1 and J is TRBJ1-1; D is perhaps TRBD1 (5 bases). Germline V gene sequence: CDR1 SGHAT, CDR2 FQDESV (reference sequence). CDR3 length: 11 amino acids. Trimming removed 8 bases from V and 6 bases from J, with 10 bases in between.

V is TRBV4-2 and J is TRBJ2-5, with 7 nucleotides matching TRBD1. The V and J ends lost 0 bases and 5 bases, in that order; junction bases with no gene match: 6. The CDR3 is 15 residues long. In germline, CDR1 is LGHNA, CDR2 YNFKEQ. The CDR3 region is CASSQDEGGSETQYF. DNA of the CDR3: TGTGCCAGCAGCCAAGATGAAGGGGGCAGTGAGACCCAGTACTTC.

V gene TRBV15 combines with J gene TRBJ2-3; no definite D call. V was pared by 2 bases and J by 0 bases, with 21 bases between. CDR3 length equals 19 residues. Germline loops: CDR1 LNHNV, CDR2 YYDKDF (reference sequence). CDR3 sequence reads: CATSRKNGLLDLSTDTQYF. The CDR3 DNA sequence: TGTGCCACCAGCAGAAAAAACGGGCTTCTCGACTTAAGCACAGATACGCAGTATTTT. Full variable domain (remainder filled in from reference TRBV15 and TRBJ2-3): DAMVIQNPRYQVTQFGKPVTLSCSQTLNHNVMYWYQQKSSQAPKLLFHYYDKDFNNEADTPDNFQSRRPNTSFCFLDIRSPGLGDTAMYLCATSRKNGLLDLSTDTQYFGPGTRLTVL.

This sequence joins TRBV27 and TRBJ1-2; TRBD1 matches at 9 bases. Germline CDR1 and CDR2: MNHEY and SMNVEV (reference sequence). V was clipped by 0 bases and J by 4 bases; unmatched bases: 9. The CDR3 is made up of 17 amino acids. Written as DNA, the CDR3 is TGTGCCAGCAGTTTATCCTTGGACAGGGGAATTGGCTATGGCTACACCTTC. Its translation is CASSLSLDRGIGYGYTF.

This clone came up a few times. The rearrangement joins TRBV19 to TRBJ1-2; no definite D call. Between the trimmed V and J ends, which lost 3 bases and 2 bases, there was a span of 13 bases. This CDR3 is 15 amino acids long. Germline CDR1 is LNHDA and CDR2 is SQIVND (reference sequence). In DNA, the CDR3 is TGTGCCAGTAGTATTCGCCCTGCGGGAAACTATGGCTACACCTTC. As protein: CASSIRPAGNYGYTF.

This clone came up once. The genes are TRBV5-1 and TRBJ1-3; the D is unclear. This CDR3 contains 15 residues. V shed 0 bases and J shed 6 bases, with 13 bases lying between them. CDR1 and CDR2 (germline): SGHRS, YFSETQ. The CDR3 spells CASSLDGRKLNTIYF. In DNA form, the CDR3 reads TGCGCCAGCAGCTTGGATGGCAGAAAACTAAACACCATATATTTT.

By share of the sample, this clone is medium-sized. J is TRBJ2-3 and V is TRBV11-2; unclear D gene. The CDR3 is made up of 14 amino acids. Trimming took off 2 bases at V and 1 base at J, with 7 bases between the two ends. Germline assignment: CDR1 SGHAT and CDR2 FQNNGV. The CDR3 region is CASSLNSGTDTQYF. In DNA form, the CDR3 reads TGTGCCAGCAGCTTAAATAGTGGCACAGATACGCAGTATTTT.

This rearrangement joins TRBV2 to TRBJ2-5; 7 bases are shared with TRBD1. This CDR3 region has 14 residues. The germline gives CDR1 SNHLY, CDR2 FYNNEI. J gave up 2 bases and V 7 bases, and 7 bases lay outside the gene matches. The chain's CDR3 is CASKEETGQETQYF. In DNA, the CDR3 is TGTGCCAGCAAGGAGGAGACAGGGCAAGAGACCCAGTACTTC.

This chain connects TRBV7-9 to TRBJ2-7; no clear D. Germline CDR1 reads SEHNR; CDR2 reads FQNEAQ (reference sequence). Deletions cut 6 bases from V and 3 bases from J, with 9 bases between. The CDR3 covers 12 residues. CDR3: CASSYDGYEQYF. In nucleotides, the CDR3 is TGTGCCAGCAGTTATGACGGCTACGAGCAGTACTTC. Full variable domain (outside the CDR3, taken from reference TRBV7-9 and TRBJ2-7): DTGVSQNPRHKITKRGQNVTFRCDPISEHNRLYWYRQTLGQGPEFLTYFQNEAQLEKSRLLSDRFSAERPKGSFSTLEIQRTEQGDSAMYLCASSYDGYEQYFGPGTRLTVT.

The CDR3 nucleotides read TGTGCCAGCTCACCGCTAGCGGGGGGGGTCGGGGAGCTGTTTTTT. Encoded protein: CASSPLAGGVGELFF. The V call is TRBV11-2, the J call TRBJ2-2, with TRBD2 matching 12 bases. After removal of 8 bases from V and 7 bases from J, the junction contained 8 bases not matched to a gene. CDR1 and CDR2 (germline): SGHAT, FQNNGV. This CDR3 is 15 amino acids long. Complete variable domain (other parts from reference TRBV11-2 and TRBJ2-2): EAGVAQSPRYKIIEKRQSVAFWCNPISGHATLYWYQQILGQGPKLLIQFQNNGVVDDSQLPKDRFSAERLKGVDSTLKIQPAKLEDSAVYLCASSPLAGGVGELFFGEGSRLTVL.

J is TRBJ2-7 and V is TRBV30, with 8 bases identical to TRBD1. CDR3 size: 14 residues. The germline CDR1 and CDR2 sequences are GTSNPN and SVGIG (reference sequence). V lost 5 bases, J lost 3 bases, and 9 bases stayed unmatched. The CDR3 DNA is TGTGCCTGGGGAAATACCGGGACAGGCTACGAGCAGTACTTC. It codes for CAWGNTGTGYEQYF.